This T cell receptor beta chain came from a study of blood T cell repertoires in COVID-19. Across the whole study: COVID-19 samples collected from the United States, Italy and Spain covered acute and convalescent phases. From T cells, B-cell-depleted T cells, or PBMCs came the material, which was cDNA or gDNA.

The CDR3 is made up of 17 amino acids. Germline V gene lookup returns CDR1 LGHDT and CDR2 YNNKEL (reference sequence). Trimming at V came to 4 bases and at J to 5 bases, leaving 13 bases not matched to a gene. Per the original data handling: Nucleated cell number was recorded as an estimate derived from reference gene primer amplification. Sequencing used immunoSEQ multiplex PCR; TCRdb keeps in-frame clones, though not all of them. V, J and clone size are taken as reported in that table, and D and trimming were inferred from the DNA itself. The data show roughly 100,000 clones, over 75% seen once. The V call is TRBV3-1 (or the pseudogene TRBV3-2), the J call TRBJ2-5; TRBD2 matches at 10 bases. The TCR originated in a human donor in a cohort sampled during active or convalescent COVID-19. Source material: peripheral blood. The CDR3 coding sequence is TGTGCCAGCAGCCCCTGGCCCCAGCGGGGGGGCTCGGAGACCCAGTACTTC. It yields the protein CASSPWPQRGGSETQYF.